Sequencing of this T cell receptor beta chain was carried out in a study of identical twins. Germline values: CDR1 MDHEN, CDR2 SYDVKM. The CDR3 is made up of 15 amino acids. The V and J ends lost 5 bases and 3 bases, in that order; junction bases with no gene match: 7. All donors comprised healthy Caucasians. In its sample, this clonotype was seen a few times. TCRdb re-called the 5' RACE reads through MiXCR, storing one row per CDR3 protein. The sample lists approximately 1.8 million distinct CDR3 sequences, about 32% occurring once. Sequencing was performed on cord blood. The J gene is TRBJ1-2, the V gene TRBV28; the match to TRBD1 covers 9 bases. The clonotype was recovered from a newborn girl in good health. CDR3 sequence: CASSLVGTGYYGYTF. CDR3 DNA sequence: TGTGCCAGCAGTCTTGTCGGGACAGGGTACTATGGCTACACCTTC.